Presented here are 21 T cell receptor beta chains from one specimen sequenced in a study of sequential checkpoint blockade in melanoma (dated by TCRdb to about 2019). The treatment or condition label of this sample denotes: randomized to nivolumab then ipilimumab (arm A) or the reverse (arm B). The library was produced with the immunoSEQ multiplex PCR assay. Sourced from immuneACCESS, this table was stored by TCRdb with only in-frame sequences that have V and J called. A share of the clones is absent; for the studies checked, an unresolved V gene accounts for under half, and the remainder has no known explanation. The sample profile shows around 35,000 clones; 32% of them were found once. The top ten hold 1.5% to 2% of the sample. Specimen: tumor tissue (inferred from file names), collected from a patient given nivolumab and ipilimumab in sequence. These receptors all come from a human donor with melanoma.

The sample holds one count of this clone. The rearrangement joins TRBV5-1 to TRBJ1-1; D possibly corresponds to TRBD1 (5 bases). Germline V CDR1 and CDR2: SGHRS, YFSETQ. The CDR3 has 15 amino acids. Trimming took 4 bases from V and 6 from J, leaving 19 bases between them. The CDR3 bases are TGCGCCAGCAGCCCAGGGACGAACGAGGGGTCTGAAGCTTTCTTT. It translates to CASSPGTNEGSEAFF.

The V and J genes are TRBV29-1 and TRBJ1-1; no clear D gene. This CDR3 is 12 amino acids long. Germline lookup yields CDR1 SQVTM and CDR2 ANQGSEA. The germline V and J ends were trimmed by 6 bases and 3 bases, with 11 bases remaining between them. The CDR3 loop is CSVPWEDTEAFF. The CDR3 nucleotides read TGCAGCGTCCCGTGGGAGGACACTGAAGCTTTCTTT.

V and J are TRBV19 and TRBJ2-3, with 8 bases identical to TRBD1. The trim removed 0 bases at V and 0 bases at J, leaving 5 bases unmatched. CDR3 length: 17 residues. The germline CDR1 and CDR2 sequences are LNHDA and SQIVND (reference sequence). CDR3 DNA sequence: TGTGCCAGTAGTATAGACCAGACAGGGGTTAGCACAGATACGCAGTATTTT. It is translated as CASSIDQTGVSTDTQYF.

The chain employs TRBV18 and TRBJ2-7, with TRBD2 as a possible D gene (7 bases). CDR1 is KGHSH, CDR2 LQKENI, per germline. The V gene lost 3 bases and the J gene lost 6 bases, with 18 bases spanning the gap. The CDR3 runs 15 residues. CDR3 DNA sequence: TGTGCCAGCTCACCTTCGGCAGGGGAGGGTTCCGAGCAGTACTTC. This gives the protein CASSPSAGEGSEQYF.

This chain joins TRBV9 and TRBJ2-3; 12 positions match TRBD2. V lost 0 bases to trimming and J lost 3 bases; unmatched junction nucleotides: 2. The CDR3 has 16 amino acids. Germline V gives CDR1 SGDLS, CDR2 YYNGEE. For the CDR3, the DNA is TGTGCCAGCAGCGTAGGACTAGCGGGAGTTACAGATACGCAGTATTTT. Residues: CASSVGLAGVTDTQYF.

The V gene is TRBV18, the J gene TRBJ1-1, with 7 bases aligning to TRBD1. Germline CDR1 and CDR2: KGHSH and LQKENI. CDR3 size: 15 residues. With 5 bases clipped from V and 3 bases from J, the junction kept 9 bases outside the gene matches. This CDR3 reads CASSSTGAGDTEAFF. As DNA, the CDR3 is TGTGCCAGCTCATCTACAGGGGCGGGGGACACTGAAGCTTTCTTT.

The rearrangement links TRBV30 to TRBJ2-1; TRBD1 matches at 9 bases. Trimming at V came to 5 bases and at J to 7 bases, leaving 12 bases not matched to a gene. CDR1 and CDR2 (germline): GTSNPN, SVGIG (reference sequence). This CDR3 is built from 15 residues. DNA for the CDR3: TGTGCCTGGGGTCCGGGACAGGGACTTTTTAATGAGCAGTTCTTC. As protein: CAWGPGQGLFNEQFF.

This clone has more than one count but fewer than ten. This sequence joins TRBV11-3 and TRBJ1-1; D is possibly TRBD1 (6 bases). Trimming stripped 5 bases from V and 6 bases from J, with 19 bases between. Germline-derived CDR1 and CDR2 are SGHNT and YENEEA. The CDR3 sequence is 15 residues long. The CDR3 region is CASSQLTGDWAEAFF. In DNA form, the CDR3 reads TGTGCCAGCAGCCAATTGACAGGAGATTGGGCTGAAGCTTTCTTT.

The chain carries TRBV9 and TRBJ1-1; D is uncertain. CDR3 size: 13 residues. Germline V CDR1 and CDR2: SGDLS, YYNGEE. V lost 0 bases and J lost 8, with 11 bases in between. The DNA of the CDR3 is TGTGCCAGCAGCGTAGCTACGAGAGGGGAAGCTTTCTTT. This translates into CASSVATRGEAFF.

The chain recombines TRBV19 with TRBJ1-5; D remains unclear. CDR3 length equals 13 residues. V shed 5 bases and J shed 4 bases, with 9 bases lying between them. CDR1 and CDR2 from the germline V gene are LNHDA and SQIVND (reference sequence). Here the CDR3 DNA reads TGTGCCAGTAGTGTTCTGGGGAATCAGCCCCAGCATTTT. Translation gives CASSVLGNQPQHF.

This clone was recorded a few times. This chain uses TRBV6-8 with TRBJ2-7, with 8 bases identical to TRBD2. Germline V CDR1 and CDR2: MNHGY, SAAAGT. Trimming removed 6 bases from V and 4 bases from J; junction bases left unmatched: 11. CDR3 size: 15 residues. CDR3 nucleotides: TGTGCCAGCAGCCCCGGGGGGGGAGGGAGGTACGAGCAGTACTTC. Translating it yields CASSPGGGGRYEQYF.

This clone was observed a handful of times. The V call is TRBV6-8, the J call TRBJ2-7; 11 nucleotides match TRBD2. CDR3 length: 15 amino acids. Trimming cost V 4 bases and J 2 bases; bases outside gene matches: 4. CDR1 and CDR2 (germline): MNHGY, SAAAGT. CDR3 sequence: CASSLLAGATYEQYF. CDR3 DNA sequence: TGTGCCAGCAGTTTACTAGCGGGAGCCACCTACGAGCAGTACTTC.

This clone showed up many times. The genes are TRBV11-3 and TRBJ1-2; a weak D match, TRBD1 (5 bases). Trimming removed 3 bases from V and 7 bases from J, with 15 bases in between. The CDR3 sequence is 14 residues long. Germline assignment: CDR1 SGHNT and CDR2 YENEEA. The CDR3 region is CASSLDGGIGGYTF. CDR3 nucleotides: TGTGCCAGCAGCTTGGATGGGGGAATCGGTGGCTACACCTTC.

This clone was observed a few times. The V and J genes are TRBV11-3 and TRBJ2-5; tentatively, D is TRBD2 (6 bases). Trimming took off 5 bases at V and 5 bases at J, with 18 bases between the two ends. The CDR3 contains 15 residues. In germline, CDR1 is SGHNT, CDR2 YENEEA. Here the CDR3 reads CASSAPGLGAETQYF. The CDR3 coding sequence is TGTGCCAGCAGCGCACCGGGACTTGGGGCGGAGACCCAGTACTTC.

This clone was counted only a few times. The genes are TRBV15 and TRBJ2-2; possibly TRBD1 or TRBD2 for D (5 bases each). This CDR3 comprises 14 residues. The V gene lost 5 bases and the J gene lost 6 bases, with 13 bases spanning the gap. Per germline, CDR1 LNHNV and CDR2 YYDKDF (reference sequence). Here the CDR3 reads CATSGDGQAGELFF. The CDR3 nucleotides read TGTGCCACCAGCGGGGACGGGCAGGCCGGGGAGCTGTTTTTT.

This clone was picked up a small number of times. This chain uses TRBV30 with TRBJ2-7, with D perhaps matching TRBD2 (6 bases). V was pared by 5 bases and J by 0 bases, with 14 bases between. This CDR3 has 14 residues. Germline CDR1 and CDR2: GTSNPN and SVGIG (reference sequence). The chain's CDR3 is CAWQLDGSSYEQYF. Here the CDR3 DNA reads TGTGCCTGGCAACTGGACGGGAGCTCCTACGAGCAGTACTTC. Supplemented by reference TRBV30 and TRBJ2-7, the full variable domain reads SQTIHQWPATLVQPVGSPLSLECTVEGTSNPNLYWYRQAAGRGLQLLFYSVGIGQISSEVPQNLSASRPQDRQFILSSKKLLLSDSGFYLCAWQLDGSSYEQYFGPGTRLTVT.

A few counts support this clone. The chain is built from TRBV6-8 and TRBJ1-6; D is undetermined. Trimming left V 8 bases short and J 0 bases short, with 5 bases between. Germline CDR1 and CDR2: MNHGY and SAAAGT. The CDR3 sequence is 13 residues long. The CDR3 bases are TGTGCCAGCGGCACCTCCTATAATTCACCCCTCCACTTT. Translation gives CASGTSYNSPLHF.

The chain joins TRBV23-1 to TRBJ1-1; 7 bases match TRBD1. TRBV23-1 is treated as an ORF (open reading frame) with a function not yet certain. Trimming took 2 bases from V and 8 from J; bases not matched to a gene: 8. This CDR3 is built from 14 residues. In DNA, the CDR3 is TGCGCCAGCAGTCAACAGGACAGGTTCCTCGAAGCTTTCTTT. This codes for CASSQQDRFLEAFF.

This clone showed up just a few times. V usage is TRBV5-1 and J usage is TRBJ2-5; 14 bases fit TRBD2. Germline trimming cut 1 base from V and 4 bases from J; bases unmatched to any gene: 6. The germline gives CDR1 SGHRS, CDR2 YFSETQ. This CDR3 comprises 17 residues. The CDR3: CASSLRGGLAGGETQYF. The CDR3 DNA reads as TGCGCCAGCAGCTTGCGTGGTGGACTAGCGGGGGGAGAGACCCAGTACTTC.

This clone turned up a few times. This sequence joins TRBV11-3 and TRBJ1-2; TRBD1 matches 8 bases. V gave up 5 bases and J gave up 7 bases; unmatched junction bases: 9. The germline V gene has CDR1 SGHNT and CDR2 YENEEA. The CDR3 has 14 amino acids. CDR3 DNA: TGTGCCAGCAGCCTCTCGGACAGGGTGGGTGGCTACACCTTC. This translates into CASSLSDRVGGYTF.

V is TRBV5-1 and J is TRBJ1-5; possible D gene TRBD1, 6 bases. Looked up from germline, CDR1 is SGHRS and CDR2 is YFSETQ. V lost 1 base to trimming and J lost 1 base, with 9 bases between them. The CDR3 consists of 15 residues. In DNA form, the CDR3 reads TGCGCCAGCAGCTTGACAGGGATGAGCAATCAGCCCCAGCATTTT. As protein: CASSLTGMSNQPQHF.